Listed below are T cell receptor beta chains from one sample, sequenced in a study of identical twins. One entry per CDR3 protein, called by TCRdb with MiXCR from the 5' RACE reads. Of just under 650,000 distinct CDR3 sequences in the sample, about 7.1% were seen once. These data were also filed under a second study, of yellow fever vaccine responses in identical twins.

Sequenced material: PBMCs. The receptors come from a woman aged 18 to 35 in good health. Each CDR3 is given with its conserved first and last residue. The D gene is left open where the match is weak. The size field is filled for only some rows; it gives once, few, many or a size class.

clone_size	j_call	d_call	v_call	cdr3_aa	cdr3_nt
-	TRBJ2-1	-	TRBV19	CASSIGSAQKGVNEQFF	TGTGCCAGTAGTATCGGTAGCGCCCAGAAGGGCGTGAATGAGCAGTTCTTC
many	TRBJ2-5	TRBD1	TRBV10-3	CAISEASGQRYTEETQYF	TGTGCCATCAGTGAGGCGTCGGGACAGCGATACACGGAGGAGACCCAGTACTTC
few	TRBJ2-1	TRBD2	TRBV28	CASRVAGVREQFF	TGTGCCAGCAGGGTAGCGGGAGTACGGGAGCAGTTCTTC
many	TRBJ1-1	-	TRBV10-3	CAISVADRYLNTEAFF	TGTGCCATCAGTGTAGCCGACAGGTATTTGAACACTGAAGCTTTCTTT
-	TRBJ2-3	TRBD2	TRBV18	CASSPLLTSGSDTQYF	TGTGCCAGCTCACCATTGTTGACTAGCGGATCAGATACGCAGTATTTT
-	TRBJ2-7	TRBD2	TRBV6-1	CASSGMTSGSYEQYF	TGTGCCAGCAGTGGAATGACTAGCGGGAGCTACGAGCAGTACTTC
-	TRBJ1-6	TRBD1	TRBV12-3/TRBV12-4	CASSFAGQGRDPLHF	TGTGCCAGCAGTTTCGCCGGACAGGGCCGTGATCCCCTCCACTTT
few	TRBJ1-1	-	TRBV29-1	CSVAGHSNTEAFF	TGCAGCGTTGCTGGACACTCGAACACTGAAGCTTTCTTT
many	TRBJ1-1	-	TRBV7-9	CASSLEQGRKAFF	TGTGCCAGCAGCTTAGAACAAGGCAGAAAAGCTTTCTTT
few	TRBJ2-1	TRBD1	TRBV4-2	CASSQGVVTGVSDEQFF	TGTGCCAGCAGCCAAGGGGTTGTGACAGGGGTGTCGGATGAGCAGTTCTTC
few	TRBJ2-1	-	TRBV3-1	CASSQVDDEQFF	TGTGCCAGCAGCCAAGTTGACGATGAGCAGTTCTTC
-	TRBJ2-5	-	TRBV5-1	CASSLLAMGFQETQYF	TGCGCCAGCAGCTTGCTGGCCATGGGGTTCCAAGAGACCCAGTACTTC
-	TRBJ2-7	-	TRBV15	CATSRGGEPPYEQYF	TGTGCCACCAGCAGAGGGGGGGAACCCCCCTACGAGCAGTACTTC
few	TRBJ1-6	TRBD1	TRBV5-1	CASSSGAGGNNSPLHF	TGCGCCAGCAGCTCGGGGGCAGGGGGTAACAACTCACCCCTCCACTTT
few	TRBJ1-5	-	TRBV12-3/TRBV12-4	CASSITGNQPQHF	TGTGCCAGCAGCATTACAGGGAATCAGCCCCAGCATTTT
many	TRBJ2-3	-	TRBV4-1	CASSQDGTWGTDTQYF	TGCGCCAGCAGCCAAGATGGGACCTGGGGCACAGATACGCAGTATTTT
many	TRBJ2-7	-	TRBV28	CASRPGNHPSEQYF	TGTGCCAGCAGGCCGGGAAATCATCCCTCCGAGCAGTACTTC
-	TRBJ2-6	TRBD2	TRBV11-1	CASSPLAGGASGANVLTF	TGTGCCAGCAGCCCACTAGCGGGGGGCGCCTCTGGGGCCAACGTCCTGACTTTC
-	TRBJ2-4	-	TRBV3-1	CASSSGLQGQKNIQYF	TGTGCCAGCAGCTCAGGACTCCAAGGTCAGAAAAACATTCAGTACTTC
many	TRBJ1-4	-	TRBV20-1	CSATSNGEKLFF	TGCAGTGCTACGTCGAATGGCGAAAAACTGTTTTTT
many	TRBJ2-5	-	TRBV24-1	CATSDFAEFWETQYF	TGTGCCACCAGTGATTTCGCCGAGTTCTGGGAGACCCAGTACTTC
many	TRBJ2-5	TRBD1	TRBV15	CATSRETGNVETQYF	TGTGCCACCAGCAGAGAGACAGGGAATGTAGAGACCCAGTACTTC
-	TRBJ1-2	-	TRBV6-1	CASSELRAYGYTF	TGTGCCAGCAGTGAACTGAGGGCCTATGGCTACACCTTC
few	TRBJ2-5	-	TRBV3-1	CASGMTGAQETQYF	TGTGCCAGCGGAATGACAGGAGCCCAAGAGACCCAGTACTTC
few	TRBJ1-1	-	TRBV29-1	CSVEDLQGEEAFF	TGCAGCGTTGAAGATCTTCAAGGGGAGGAAGCTTTCTTT
many	TRBJ2-1	-	TRBV6-1	CASSTRTGVSYNEQFF	TGTGCCAGCAGCACGCGTACGGGAGTATCCTACAATGAGCAGTTCTTC
few	TRBJ2-3	-	TRBV29-1	CTCVGVLTDTQYF	TGCACCTGTGTGGGGGTCCTCACAGATACGCAGTATTTT
few	TRBJ2-7	-	TRBV2	CASIAGYEQYF	TGTGCCAGCATTGCAGGGTACGAGCAGTACTTC
many	TRBJ2-5	-	TRBV4-1	CASSLRQLQETQYF	TGCGCCAGCAGCCTCCGACAACTCCAAGAGACCCAGTACTTC
few	TRBJ1-2	-	TRBV20-1	CSASDANYGYTF	TGCAGTGCTAGTGATGCTAACTATGGCTACACCTTC
-	TRBJ2-1	-	TRBV7-8	CASSFSGRNEQFF	TGTGCCAGCAGCTTTTCCGGGCGGAATGAGCAGTTCTTC
-	TRBJ1-6	TRBD1	TRBV28	CASRQGAYSPLHF	TGTGCCAGCAGACAGGGGGCTTATTCACCCCTCCACTTT
-	TRBJ1-2	-	TRBV28	CATREANYGYTF	TGTGCCACCCGAGAGGCTAACTATGGCTACACCTTC
few	TRBJ2-3	-	TRBV11-2	CASSRTGFSTDTQYF	TGTGCCAGCAGCCGTACAGGATTTAGCACAGATACGCAGTATTTT
few	TRBJ1-1	-	TRBV9	CASSVVASANTEAFF	TGTGCCAGCAGCGTAGTTGCGTCAGCGAACACTGAAGCTTTCTTT
few	TRBJ2-3	-	TRBV20-1	CSARDWRAWTDTQYF	TGCAGTGCTAGAGATTGGCGGGCCTGGACGGATACGCAGTATTTT
few	TRBJ1-1	-	TRBV7-9	CASSLGWGGTNTEAFF	TGTGCCAGCAGCTTAGGGTGGGGGGGCACGAACACTGAAGCTTTCTTT
many	TRBJ2-7	TRBD2	TRBV7-6	CASSSLVGSGSLYEQYF	TGTGCCAGCAGCTCTCTCGTAGGCAGCGGGAGTCTCTACGAGCAGTACTTC
-	TRBJ2-1	TRBD2	TRBV4-2	CASSRILGLAVYNEQFF	TGTGCCAGCAGCCGGATTTTGGGCCTAGCGGTTTACAATGAGCAGTTCTTC
-	TRBJ1-3	TRBD1	TRBV20-1	CSARDAETGAGNTIYF	TGCAGTGCTAGAGATGCCGAGACAGGGGCAGGAAACACCATATATTTT
few	TRBJ2-1	TRBD2	TRBV7-2	CASSLVGTSGKNEQFF	TGTGCCAGCAGCTTAGTGGGGACTAGCGGGAAGAATGAGCAGTTCTTC
few	TRBJ1-2	TRBD1	TRBV7-2	CASSPAVSTGFGYTF	TGTGCCAGCAGCCCGGCAGTATCGACAGGGTTTGGCTACACCTTC
-	TRBJ2-2	-	TRBV13	CASSSDYNNTGELFF	TGTGCCAGCAGCTCGGACTACAATAACACCGGGGAGCTGTTTTTT
few	TRBJ2-7	TRBD2	TRBV28	CASSVPSGSSYEQYF	TGTGCCAGCAGTGTACCTAGCGGGAGCTCCTACGAGCAGTACTTC
few	TRBJ1-1	-	TRBV27	CASSSGTYNTEAFF	TGTGCCAGCAGTTCCGGGACATATAACACTGAAGCTTTCTTT
few	TRBJ2-3	-	TRBV28	CASTPRTASSSTDTQYF	TGTGCCAGCACCCCCAGGACAGCCTCTTCTAGCACAGATACGCAGTATTTT
few	TRBJ2-1	-	TRBV5-6	CASSLADLEQFF	TGTGCCAGCAGCTTGGCGGACCTCGAGCAGTTCTTC
-	TRBJ2-3	TRBD2	TRBV4-2	CASGQQLTSGGFTDTQYF	TGTGCCAGCGGCCAACAACTTACTAGCGGGGGGTTCACAGATACGCAGTATTTT
-	TRBJ1-1	-	TRBV9	CASSAGTGITEAFF	TGTGCCAGCAGCGCAGGAACAGGGATTACTGAAGCTTTCTTT
-	TRBJ2-1	-	TRBV15	CATSRDRGTYNEQFF	TGTGCCACCAGCAGAGATCGAGGAACCTACAATGAGCAGTTCTTC
few	TRBJ1-4	TRBD1	TRBV2	CASSERDRANEKLFF	TGTGCCAGCAGTGAAAGGGACAGGGCTAATGAAAAACTGTTTTTT
many	TRBJ2-2	TRBD1	TRBV12-3/TRBV12-4	CASSLDRGLRTGELFF	TGTGCCAGCAGTTTAGACAGGGGTCTAAGGACCGGGGAGCTGTTTTTT
-	TRBJ2-2	TRBD2	TRBV14	CASSHRTSVNTGELFF	TGTGCCAGCAGCCACCGGACTAGCGTGAACACCGGGGAGCTGTTTTTT
many	TRBJ2-3	-	TRBV29-1	CSVDFRGNRWGTDTQYF	TGCAGCGTTGACTTCAGAGGAAATCGGTGGGGCACAGATACGCAGTATTTT
-	TRBJ1-4	-	TRBV10-3	CAISEQAREKLFF	TGTGCCATCAGTGAGCAGGCTCGTGAAAAACTGTTTTTT